This T cell receptor (beta chain) was sequenced during a study of cytomegalovirus exposure and HLA in healthy donors. Findings and limits, study-wide: Most observed TCR sequences were rare, whereas some public TCRs were detected in many donors. An analysis that came later showed most CMV-associated TCR beta chains appearing HLA-restricted.

CDR3 length equals 12 residues. Germline V CDR1 and CDR2: SGHRS, YFSETQ. V lost 4 bases, J lost 2 bases, and 7 bases lay in between. Researchers ran the PCR with 60 Vbeta and 13 Jbeta primers. Under the authors' procedure: A later analysis counted 65 million to 80 million unique TCR beta chains, 9.5 million to 13 million shared. Method: immunoSEQ multiplex PCR; TCRdb's copy keeps in-frame clones and lacks some. For V, J and clone size, that table is used; D and trimming come from the DNA. The sample shows over 90,000 clones, approximately 74% of them seen only once. On this clone itself: Its antigen is not identified.

Sequencing was carried out using PBMCs. The chain joins TRBV5-1 to TRBJ2-7, with a weak D call TRBD1 (5 bases). The sequence derives from a woman in her sixties or seventies in good health and CMV-seropositive. CDR3 amino acids: CASSLDTYEQYF. DNA of the CDR3: TGCGCCAGCAGCCTGGACACCTACGAGCAGTACTTC. Filled out from reference TRBV5-1 and TRBJ2-7, the complete variable domain reads KAGVTQTPRYLIKTRGQQVTLSCSPISGHRSVSWYQQTPGQGLQFLFEYFSETQRNKGNFPGRFSGRQFSNSRSEMNVSTLELGDSALYLCASSLDTYEQYFGPGTRLTVT.